The 18 T cell receptor beta chains given below trace back to one sample, sequenced in a study of beta chain features in type 1 diabetes. Of the isolated RNA, all was reverse transcribed, and so the sequenced material was expressed TCRB transcripts. The protocol was immunoSEQ multiplex PCR, while the TCRdb copy is restricted to in-frame clones and leaves out a portion. The table records some 140,000 clones, roughly 10% of them present only once. Study-level points and caveats: The study found moderately but significantly shorter TCRB CDR3s in all four CD4+ subsets of Type 1 diabetes patients.

Antigen specificity for these receptors is unknown. The sequenced sample consisted of central memory CD4+ T cells from blood. Source of these receptors: a man under 40 with type 1 diabetes.

The chain has TRBV4-2 and TRBJ2-5; D is undetermined. The ends were cut back, 4 bases at V and 4 bases at J, with 10 bases in the middle. Germline V gene data show CDR1 as LGHNA and CDR2 as YNFKEQ. This CDR3 contains 13 residues. The CDR3 DNA reads TGTGCCAGCAGCCCATCGACACGAGAGACCCAGTACTTC. This codes for CASSPSTRETQYF.

This chain joins TRBV30 and TRBJ2-1; maybe TRBD2 (5 bases). This CDR3 has 13 residues. Germline V gene lookup returns CDR1 GTSNPN and CDR2 SVGIG (reference sequence). The germline V and J ends were trimmed by 0 bases and 5 bases, with 8 bases remaining between them. This CDR3 reads CAWSVWRDNEQFF. The CDR3 nucleotides read TGTGCCTGGAGTGTTTGGCGGGACAATGAGCAGTTCTTC.

This clone was seen a few times. This chain joins TRBV7-2 and TRBJ2-2; 9 bases are shared with TRBD1. The germline V gene encodes CDR1 SGHTA and CDR2 FQGNSA. V shed 5 bases and J 9 bases; nucleotides not matched to a gene: 7. CDR3 length equals 14 residues. Here the CDR3 DNA reads TGTGCCAGCAGCCTGGGACAGGGAATGCGGGAGCTGTTTTTT. Amino acid sequence: CASSLGQGMRELFF.

The J gene is TRBJ2-1, the V gene TRBV23-1; perhaps TRBD2 as D (6 bases). TRBV23-1 is flagged as an ORF with uncertain function. The CDR3 has 17 amino acids. V was clipped by 3 bases and J by 4 bases, with 19 bases between them. Here the CDR3 reads CASSQYPVASVYNEQFF. The CDR3 DNA follows: TGCGCCAGCAGTCAGTACCCGGTTGCTAGCGTTTACAATGAGCAGTTCTTC.

This clone was counted only a few times. This chain uses TRBV2 with TRBJ1-6, with a possible D match to TRBD1 (6 bases). V was clipped by 4 bases and J by 7 bases, with 20 bases between them. CDR3 length equals 17 residues. Germline loops: CDR1 SNHLY, CDR2 FYNNEI. The CDR3 bases are TGTGCCAGCAGTGGGATTGGGGGCAGGCCGTGGAATTCACCCCTCCACTTT. Amino acid sequence: CASSGIGGRPWNSPLHF.

The chain carries TRBV2 and TRBJ2-1; D remains ambiguous. Trimming stripped 5 bases from V and 7 bases from J, with 9 bases between. This CDR3 is 12 amino acids long. CDR1 is SNHLY and CDR2 is FYNNEI in the germline V gene. DNA for the CDR3: TGTGCCAGCAGTCGTCAGAGGAATGAGCAGTTCTTC. Translation gives CASSRQRNEQFF. The whole variable domain, filled in from reference TRBV2 and TRBJ2-1, reads EPEVTQTPSHQVTQMGQEVILRCVPISNHLYFYWYRQILGQKVEFLVSFYNNEISEKSEIFDDQFSVERPDGSNFTLKIRSTKLEDSAMYFCASSRQRNEQFFGPGTRLTVL.

This chain links TRBV30 with TRBJ1-3; D is ambiguous. Per germline, CDR1 GTSNPN and CDR2 SVGIG (reference sequence). CDR3 size: 13 residues. V dropped 0 bases and J dropped 9 bases, with 12 bases sitting between them. CDR3 coding DNA: TGTGCCTGGAGTGTACTCGGGGAAGGCACCATATATTTT. This gives the protein CAWSVLGEGTIYF.

This clone showed up just a few times. The V and J genes are TRBV5-1 and TRBJ2-1; a weak D match, TRBD2 (6 bases). This CDR3 has 14 residues. Looked up from germline, CDR1 is SGHRS and CDR2 is YFSETQ. The V gene lost 4 bases and the J gene lost 9 bases, with 17 bases spanning the gap. The CDR3 loop is CASSDGPAGGEQFF. The CDR3 nucleotides read TGCGCCAGCAGCGACGGACCCGCCGGGGGTGAGCAGTTCTTC. Drawing the rest from reference TRBV5-1 and TRBJ2-1, the complete variable domain is KAGVTQTPRYLIKTRGQQVTLSCSPISGHRSVSWYQQTPGQGLQFLFEYFSETQRNKGNFPGRFSGRQFSNSRSEMNVSTLELGDSALYLCASSDGPAGGEQFFGPGTRLTVL.

This chain connects TRBV2 to TRBJ2-7, with 7 bases matching TRBD1. The CDR3 is made up of 12 amino acids. The germline CDR1 and CDR2 sequences are SNHLY and FYNNEI. V lost 3 bases, J lost 6 bases, and 2 bases stayed unmatched. For the CDR3, the DNA is TGTGCCAGCAGTGATACAGGGGTCGAGCAGTACTTC. Protein product: CASSDTGVEQYF.

This clone showed up many times. This chain joins TRBV7-9 and TRBJ1-1; possible D gene TRBD1, 5 bases. Germline V CDR1 and CDR2: SEHNR, FQNEAQ (reference sequence). CDR3 length equals 15 residues. V was shortened by 6 bases and J by 3 bases, with 17 bases between the two germline ends. CDR3: CASRTWEGPDTEAFF. The CDR3, as DNA: TGTGCCAGCAGGACCTGGGAGGGACCGGACACTGAAGCTTTCTTT. The whole variable domain, remainder taken from reference TRBV7-9 and TRBJ1-1, is DTGVSQNPRHKITKRGQNVTFRCDPISEHNRLYWYRQTLGQGPEFLTYFQNEAQLEKSRLLSDRFSAERPKGSFSTLEIQRTEQGDSAMYLCASRTWEGPDTEAFFGQGTRLTVV.

This clone has only a few counts. This chain connects TRBV7-9 to TRBJ1-2; TRBD1 is a possible D gene (6 bases). V gave up 6 bases and J gave up 3 bases, with 20 bases separating them. Germline lookup yields CDR1 SEHNR and CDR2 FQNEAQ (reference sequence). The CDR3 loop spans 16 amino acids. This chain's CDR3 is CASSQLRSGGDYGYTF. For the CDR3, the DNA is TGTGCCAGCAGTCAACTAAGGTCGGGGGGCGACTATGGCTACACCTTC.

The V and J genes are TRBV10-3 and TRBJ2-3; TRBD2 aligns across 8 bases. V shed 0 bases and J 4 bases; nucleotides not matched to a gene: 3. Germline-derived CDR1 and CDR2 are ENHRY and SYGVKD. The CDR3 is 15 amino acids. CDR3 in amino acids: CAISESNGGADTQYF. CDR3 bases: TGTGCCATCAGTGAGTCCAACGGGGGGGCAGATACGCAGTATTTT.

The rearrangement uses TRBV2 and TRBJ1-1; D remains unclear. Germline V CDR1 and CDR2: SNHLY, FYNNEI. The CDR3 runs 13 residues. Trimming took 0 bases from V and 8 from J, leaving 10 bases between them. CDR3 sequence reads: CASSEARQREAFF. Here the CDR3 DNA reads TGTGCCAGCAGTGAAGCGAGACAAAGGGAAGCTTTCTTT.

This chain links TRBV5-1 with TRBJ2-5; unclear D gene. This CDR3 has 15 residues. Trimming pared 2 bases from V and 1 base from J, leaving 12 bases between. CDR1 and CDR2 (germline): SGHRS, YFSETQ. CDR3 nucleotide sequence: TGCGCCAGCAGCTTAACGGGTCTCCCCCAAGAGACCCAGTACTTC. It encodes CASSLTGLPQETQYF. Using reference TRBV5-1 and TRBJ2-5 for the parts outside the CDR3, the full variable domain is KAGVTQTPRYLIKTRGQQVTLSCSPISGHRSVSWYQQTPGQGLQFLFEYFSETQRNKGNFPGRFSGRQFSNSRSEMNVSTLELGDSALYLCASSLTGLPQETQYFGPGTRLLVL.

This clone has a handful of counts. The rearrangement uses TRBV11-2 and TRBJ1-2; maybe TRBD1 (6 bases). The germline V and J ends were trimmed by 7 bases and 4 bases, with 16 bases remaining between them. The CDR3 consists of 14 residues. CDR1 and CDR2 (germline): SGHAT, FQNNGV. The chain's CDR3 is CASTPGAGFYGYTF. DNA for the CDR3: TGTGCCAGCACCCCAGGGGCCGGTTTCTATGGCTACACCTTC. Variable domain in full (rest from reference TRBV11-2 and TRBJ1-2): EAGVAQSPRYKIIEKRQSVAFWCNPISGHATLYWYQQILGQGPKLLIQFQNNGVVDDSQLPKDRFSAERLKGVDSTLKIQPAKLEDSAVYLCASTPGAGFYGYTFGSGTRLTVV.

This clone was recorded at least ten times. V is TRBV9 and J is TRBJ1-4, with TRBD1 matching over 9 bases. The J segment lost 7 bases and the V segment lost 4 bases, leaving 8 bases of the junction unmatched. The CDR3 sequence is 15 residues long. Germline V gene data show CDR1 as SGDLS and CDR2 as YYNGEE. The CDR3 region is CASSTGDRVAEKLFF. The CDR3 bases are TGTGCCAGCAGCACCGGGGACAGGGTCGCTGAAAAACTGTTTTTT.

The chain combines TRBV19 with TRBJ1-2, with 8 bases matching TRBD1. Trimming removed 6 bases from V and 1 base from J; junction bases left unmatched: 7. Germline assignment: CDR1 LNHDA and CDR2 SQIVND (reference sequence). The CDR3 runs to 15 residues. CDR3 in amino acids: CASSDDRGFNYGYTF. DNA of the CDR3: TGTGCCAGTAGCGACGACAGGGGCTTTAACTATGGCTACACCTTC.

There are a few counts of this clone. The chain recombines TRBV25-1 with TRBJ2-3; 7 nucleotides align to TRBD1. J lost 0 bases, V lost 7 bases, and 4 bases had no gene match. CDR1 MGHDK and CDR2 SYGVNS come from the germline V gene. The CDR3 spans 14 residues. The CDR3: CASKGALSTDTQYF. DNA of the CDR3: TGTGCCAGCAAGGGGGCTTTAAGCACAGATACGCAGTATTTT. Based on the CDR3 plus reference TRBV25-1 and TRBJ2-3, the full variable domain is EADIYQTPRYLVIGTGKKITLECSQTMGHDKMYWYQQDPGMELHLIHYSYGVNSTEKGDLSSESTVSRIRTEHFPLTLESARPSHTSQYLCASKGALSTDTQYFGPGTRLTVL.